This T cell receptor (beta chain) emerged from a study of T-cell reconstitution after alpha-beta-depleted transplantation in children. The V and J ends lost 0 bases and 5 bases, in that order; junction bases with no gene match: 2. Looked up from germline, CDR1 is SGDLS and CDR2 is YYNGEE. CDR3 length equals 14 residues. This clonotype turned up a few times. A TCRbeta library incorporating unique molecular identifiers was prepared. MiXCR was run by TCRdb on the PCR reads, yielding one entry per CDR3 protein. This sample carries some 500,000 distinct CDR3 sequences, roughly 33% of them seen once, and the ten largest clones take 2% to 3%.

The chain has TRBV9 and TRBJ1-5; TRBD1 matches at 7 bases. This specimen consisted of PBMCs from the stem cell graft donor, obtained from the stem cell graft. This TCR derives from a human donor who donated a stem cell graft to a child with aplastic anemia. CDR3 region: CASSVEDRDQPQHF. CDR3 in DNA: TGTGCCAGCAGCGTAGAAGACAGGGATCAGCCCCAGCATTTT. The complete variable domain, with remaining parts taken from reference TRBV9 and TRBJ1-5, reads DSGVTQTPKHLITATGQRVTLRCSPRSGDLSVYWYQQSLDQGLQFLIQYYNGEERAKGNILERFSAQQFPDLHSELNLSSLELGDSALYFCASSVEDRDQPQHFGDGTRLSIL.